The 2 T cell receptor beta chains listed next were all sequenced from one sample in a study of T cells in Graves' hyperthyroidism and ophthalmopathy (dated by TCRdb to about 2019). The protocol used for the library was multiplex PCR. TCRdb shows the sequencer as Illumina HiSeq 2000. The TCR beta CDR3 regions were amplified from the RNA transcripts. A first-round RT-PCR of the TCR CDR3 used the HTBI primer set with the Qiagen OneStep RT-PCR kit. TCRdb's own reprocessing of the public reads used fastp at Q25 and MiXCR and kept productive beta chains. Rows are unified per CDR3 protein, each entry keeping the most common DNA and genes. The sample includes around 300,000 distinct CDR3 sequences, with approximately 15% observed a single time. The ten biggest clones cover around 25% of the sample. Material for sequencing was blood. The source is a woman aged 25 to 45 with Graves' hyperthyroidism.

This clonotype has just a few counts. V is TRBV11-2 and J is TRBJ2-2; D gene uncertain. The germline V and J ends were trimmed by 6 bases and 2 bases, with 22 bases remaining between them. The CDR3 is 18 residues long. The germline V gene has CDR1 SGHAT and CDR2 FQNNGV. CDR3 coding DNA: TGTGCCAGCAGTCCGCGACCTCTGACGGGTATTAACACCGGGGAGCTGTTTTTT. This encodes CASSPRPLTGINTGELFF.

This clonotype was seen more than once but under ten times. The rearrangement joins TRBV7-9 to TRBJ2-1, with a possible D match to TRBD2 (5 bases). V was clipped by 3 bases and J by 12 bases, with 9 bases between them. The CDR3 has 11 residues. Per germline, CDR1 SEHNR and CDR2 FQNEAQ (reference sequence). The CDR3 spells CASSFGIGQFF. CDR3 nucleotide sequence: TGTGCCAGCAGCTTCGGGATTGGGCAGTTCTTC.